This entry is about one TCR beta chain. CDR1 is SGHRS and CDR2 is YFSETQ in the germline V gene. This CDR3 contains 18 residues. The ends were cut back, 1 base at V and 0 bases at J, with 19 bases in the middle. TCRdb keeps only in-frame clones here, not all; method: immunoSEQ multiplex PCR. The sample includes about 150,000 clones, approximately 94% seen only once; the top ten take approximately 6.1%. The data originate from a study of control samples from healthy donors and cancer patients. Sequencing input: blood. The chain employs TRBV5-1 and TRBJ1-1; no reliable D call. The source of this sequence is a man aged 35-49 years in good health. For the CDR3, the DNA is TGCGCCAGCAGCTTGTCACAGAGCCCCTCGAGAATGAACACTGAAGCTTTCTTT. Translation: CASSLSQSPSRMNTEAFF.